This T cell receptor (beta chain) was identified during a study of neurological immune-mediated disorders. Each TCR transcript was tagged with a 10-nucleotide random UMI during 5'RACE. TCRdb processed the 5' RACE reads anew with MiXCR; each CDR3 protein has one entry. Of 75,000 to 85,000 distinct CDR3 sequences in the sample, 15% to 20% were seen once. This clonotype was detected many times. Trimming removed 7 bases from V and 3 bases from J, with 9 bases in between. The germline V gene has CDR1 SEHNR and CDR2 FQNEAQ (reference sequence). The CDR3 is made up of 12 amino acids. This sequence originates from a woman between 40 and 55 years old in good health. The chain has TRBV7-9 and TRBJ1-2; TRBD1 is a possible D gene (5 bases). The sample comprised PBMCs. The DNA for the CDR3 is TGTGCCAGCATGAGGGGCGACTATGGCTACACCTTC. Translating gives CASMRGDYGYTF.